This T cell receptor (beta chain) comes out of a study of OX40 agonist ivuxolimab in advanced cancers. Overall study context: The patients received ivuxolimab by intravenous route every 2 weeks at 0.01 to 10 mg/kg. From roughly 23 to 90 years was the age range, with a mean of about 56 years, and approximately 84% were male. Study-level findings and limits: Certain nonresponders additionally had low normalized T-cell clonal expansion. CD4+ and CD8+ T cells in blood underwent clonal expansion by week 6 at 0.1 to 3.0 mg/kg.

V dropped 6 bases and J dropped 0 bases, with 9 bases sitting between them. CDR1 and CDR2 (germline): LNHDA, SQIVND (reference sequence). This CDR3 comprises 14 residues. With respect to this clone: Its antigen is not identified.

Data came from immunoSEQ multiplex PCR; TCRdb stores just in-frame clones and leaves some out. The data hold tens of thousands of clones, with around 86% observed a single time. The sequencing here drew on CD4+ or CD8+ T cells sorted from blood, taken in a trial of the OX40 agonist ivuxolimab. The sequence was collected from an adult with an advanced solid tumor such as melanoma, head and neck, liver or kidney cancer. The gene calls are TRBV19 and TRBJ1-3; no clear D gene. The CDR3 DNA reads TGTGCCAGTAGAATCGGTAACTCTGGAAACACCATATATTTT. Protein product: CASRIGNSGNTIYF.